In this sample, the clone carrying this T cell receptor beta chain turned up once. The record originates from a study of shared clonotypes between healthy human individuals. Method: immunoSEQ multiplex PCR; TCRdb's copy keeps in-frame clones and lacks some. The sample includes millions of clones, roughly 94% of them seen just once. In germline, CDR1 is MNHNS, CDR2 SASEGT. The CDR3 length is 17 residues. Between the trimmed V and J ends, which lost 2 bases and 9 bases, there was a span of 20 bases. The material sequenced was naive CD4+ T cells sorted from blood. The subset: CD45RA+ positively selected. The origin of this receptor is a man between 18 and 29 years old in good health. This chain uses TRBV6-1 with TRBJ1-6; D is perhaps TRBD1 (6 bases). CDR3 DNA: TGTGCCAGCAGTGAAAGGGAGGACAGCTCGCGGTTTTCACCCCTCCACTTT. Protein: CASSEREDSSRFSPLHF.